One sample yielded the 27 T cell receptor beta chains listed below, sequenced in a study of shared clonotypes between healthy human individuals. The repertoire was sequenced with immunoSEQ multiplex PCR; TCRdb's copy has only in-frame clones and lacks some. This table has about 2.3 million clones, more than 85% appearing once. The material sequenced was naive CD4+ T cells from PBMCs. The subset: CD45RA+ positively selected. Receptors were obtained from a man aged 18 to 30 in good health. Some clones in this sample may be carry-over from other donors' samples.

CDR3 in amino acids: CATSSRQGSGNEQFF. The CDR3 region has the DNA TGTGCCACCAGCAGTCGACAGGGCTCTGGGAATGAGCAGTTCTTC. The chain links TRBV15 to TRBJ2-1, with 7 bases lining up with TRBD1. After removal of 3 bases from V and 7 bases from J, the junction contained 9 bases not matched to a gene. Germline CDR1 and CDR2: LNHNV and YYDKDF (reference sequence). The CDR3 spans 15 residues.

Remarks on this clone: The same CDR3 also results from other DNA sequences found in this sample. The gene calls are TRBV4-3 and TRBJ2-1; 9 positions agree with TRBD2. This CDR3 contains 15 residues. Germline V CDR1 and CDR2: LGHNA, YSLEER. The junction had 9 bases not matched to a gene; V was cut back by 4 bases and J by 8 bases. CDR3 sequence reads: CASSPGLAGRDEQFF. The DNA of the CDR3 is TGCGCCAGCAGCCCGGGGCTAGCGGGACGGGATGAGCAGTTCTTC.

This rearrangement joins TRBV5-1 to TRBJ1-6; tentatively, D is TRBD1 (5 bases). Per germline, CDR1 SGHRS and CDR2 YFSETQ. V lost 3 bases to trimming and J lost 5 bases, with 15 bases between them. CDR3 length: 16 residues. In nucleotides, the CDR3 is TGCGCCAGCAGCTCGGGGCCTGGACGAAATAATTCACCCCTCCACTTT. It codes for CASSSGPGRNNSPLHF.

The chain uses TRBV14 and TRBJ2-2; the match to TRBD2 covers 7 bases. Trimming at V came to 5 bases and at J to 6 bases, leaving 6 bases not matched to a gene. The germline V gene has CDR1 SGHDN and CDR2 FVKESK. The CDR3 has 14 residues. The CDR3 nucleotides are TGTGCCAGCAGCTCCCTAGGACTAGCCGGGGAGCTGTTTTTT. Translation gives CASSSLGLAGELFF.

This CDR3 is CASSPGLSRGTEAFF. CDR3 nucleotides: TGTGCCAGTAGTCCGGGCTTATCTCGGGGCACTGAAGCTTTCTTT. V is TRBV19 and J is TRBJ1-1; no firm D call. Germline lookup yields CDR1 LNHDA and CDR2 SQIVND (reference sequence). Deletions cut 5 bases from V and 4 bases from J, with 17 bases between. The length of the CDR3 is 15 residues.

This clone was seen only once. This chain links TRBV5-1 with TRBJ2-1, with TRBD2 identical over 14 bases. V gave up 4 bases and J gave up 3 bases; unmatched junction bases: 3. CDR3 length: 16 amino acids. Germline V gene lookup returns CDR1 SGHRS and CDR2 YFSETQ. This CDR3 reads CASSPGLAGDYNEQFF. In DNA, the CDR3 is TGCGCCAGCAGCCCGGGACTAGCGGGAGACTACAATGAGCAGTTCTTC.

The chain recombines TRBV6-1 with TRBJ2-7; 8 bases are a match to TRBD1. There are 14 residues in the CDR3. V was clipped by 7 bases and J by 3 bases; unmatched bases: 8. Germline CDR1 is MNHNS and CDR2 is SASEGT. The CDR3 coding sequence is TGTGCCAGCAATCTGAGGACAGGGCTCTACGAGCAGTACTTC. Its translation: CASNLRTGLYEQYF.

The CDR3: CASSPIGREAYEQYF. CDR3 DNA sequence: TGCGCCAGCAGCCCAATCGGCAGGGAGGCCTACGAGCAGTACTTC. The genes are TRBV4-1 and TRBJ2-7; D possibly corresponds to TRBD2 (6 bases). CDR1 and CDR2 (germline): MGHRA, YSYEKL. Trimming stripped 4 bases from V and 2 bases from J, with 15 bases between. This CDR3 is 15 amino acids long.

This chain connects TRBV30 to TRBJ1-5; 7 bases map to TRBD1. The CDR3 contains 15 residues. CDR1 and CDR2 (germline): GTSNPN, SVGIG (reference sequence). V was pared by 4 bases and J by 8 bases, with 14 bases of the junction left unmatched. The CDR3 sequence: CAWMKQGNPLEPQHF. The CDR3 DNA sequence: TGTGCCTGGATGAAACAGGGGAACCCCTTGGAGCCCCAGCATTTT.

J is TRBJ2-7 and V is TRBV5-5, with TRBD2 as a possible D gene (6 bases). The CDR3 totals 14 residues. Trimming pared 2 bases from V and 2 bases from J, leaving 11 bases between. Germline V lookup: CDR1 SGHKS, CDR2 YYEKEE (reference sequence). The CDR3 bases are TGTGCCAGCAGCTTTTCGGGAGATCCCTACGAGCAGTACTTC. The encoded protein is CASSFSGDPYEQYF.

This clone has only one observation. The chain is built from TRBV9 and TRBJ2-1; D remains ambiguous. This CDR3 contains 14 residues. The V end lost 0 bases, the J end lost 6 bases, and 10 bases lay between the germline ends. Germline-derived CDR1 and CDR2 are SGDLS and YYNGEE. DNA for the CDR3: TGTGCCAGCAGCGTAGTGGGCTCCGCCAATGAGCAGTTCTTC. It is translated as CASSVVGSANEQFF.

V usage is TRBV28 and J usage is TRBJ1-3; TRBD1 might be the D (6 bases). The CDR3 consists of 16 residues. Trimming shortened V by 6 bases and J by 0 bases, and 15 bases separated the two germline ends. Per the germline V gene, CDR1 is MDHEN and CDR2 is SYDVKM. In DNA form, the CDR3 reads TGTGCCAGCAGAACAATTGGGACACGCTCTGGAAACACCATATATTTT. It is translated as CASRTIGTRSGNTIYF.

This chain joins TRBV27 and TRBJ1-1; 9 positions agree with TRBD1. The CDR3 sequence is 14 residues long. J gave up 6 bases and V 7 bases, and 9 bases lay outside the gene matches. In germline, CDR1 is MNHEY, CDR2 SMNVEV (reference sequence). The CDR3 DNA follows: TGTGCCAGCACCAAAACAGGGGGCGGATCTGAAGCTTTCTTT. This codes for CASTKTGGGSEAFF.

The V gene is TRBV5-4, the J gene TRBJ2-1; D ambiguous. The CDR3 loop spans 12 amino acids. Trimming pared 3 bases from V and 6 bases from J, leaving 7 bases between. Germline CDR1 SGHNT, CDR2 YYREEE (reference sequence). The CDR3 loop reads CASSSVSNEQFF. The DNA for the CDR3 is TGTGCCAGCAGCTCCGTAAGCAATGAGCAGTTCTTC.

The chain employs TRBV4-2 and TRBJ1-2, with D unresolved. The CDR3 is 14 residues long. V was pared by 4 bases and J by 8 bases, with 17 bases between. Germline CDR1 is LGHNA and CDR2 is YNFKEQ. CDR3 sequence (DNA): TGTGCCAGCAGCCTCTTAGGTATCCGGCCAGGCTACACCTTC. This sequence encodes CASSLLGIRPGYTF.

The rearrangement joins TRBV19 to TRBJ1-5; 9 positions agree with TRBD1. Germline lookup yields CDR1 LNHDA and CDR2 SQIVND (reference sequence). V lost 6 bases to trimming and J lost 6 bases; unmatched junction nucleotides: 9. This CDR3 comprises 15 residues. The CDR3: CASRSGQGYSQPQHF. The CDR3 coding sequence is TGTGCCAGTAGGAGCGGACAGGGGTACTCTCAGCCCCAGCATTTT.

The chain carries TRBV4-2 and TRBJ2-7; no clear D gene. This CDR3 has 13 residues. Germline V gene data show CDR1 as LGHNA and CDR2 as YNFKEQ. The V end lost 0 bases, the J end lost 6 bases, and 9 bases lay between the germline ends. In DNA form, the CDR3 reads TGTGCCAGCAGCCAAGATCTGGGCGGCGAGCAGTACTTC. It specifies CASSQDLGGEQYF.

V usage is TRBV7-9 and J usage is TRBJ2-5; 10 nucleotides line up with TRBD2. The CDR3 loop spans 16 amino acids. Losses at the gene ends were 1 base for V and 5 bases for J; bases not matched to a gene: 7. Germline V gene data show CDR1 as SEHNR and CDR2 as FQNEAQ (reference sequence). For the CDR3, the DNA is TGTGCCAGCAGCTTAGGTCAAGCGGGAGGGCTGGAGACCCAGTACTTC. The encoded protein is CASSLGQAGGLETQYF. The entire variable domain, with the rest obtained from reference TRBV7-9 and TRBJ2-5, is as follows: DTGVSQNPRHKITKRGQNVTFRCDPISEHNRLYWYRQTLGQGPEFLTYFQNEAQLEKSRLLSDRFSAERPKGSFSTLEIQRTEQGDSAMYLCASSLGQAGGLETQYFGPGTRLLVL.

V usage is TRBV2 and J usage is TRBJ2-3; D unresolved. V was cut by 6 bases and J by 6 bases, with 16 bases left in between. This CDR3 is built from 14 residues. Germline V lookup: CDR1 SNHLY, CDR2 FYNNEI. This CDR3 reads CASRDGLGSDTQYF. As DNA, the CDR3 is TGTGCCAGCAGGGACGGATTAGGGTCGGATACGCAGTATTTT.

This chain links TRBV5-1 with TRBJ1-1, with 7 bases fitting TRBD1. V lost 4 bases to trimming and J lost 2 bases; unmatched junction nucleotides: 8. Germline V gene data show CDR1 as SGHRS and CDR2 as YFSETQ. This CDR3 region has 15 residues. This chain's CDR3 is CASSPDRAFNTEAFF. In DNA, the CDR3 is TGCGCCAGCAGCCCCGACAGGGCGTTTAACACTGAAGCTTTCTTT. Full variable domain (missing parts from reference TRBV5-1 and TRBJ1-1): KAGVTQTPRYLIKTRGQQVTLSCSPISGHRSVSWYQQTPGQGLQFLFEYFSETQRNKGNFPGRFSGRQFSNSRSEMNVSTLELGDSALYLCASSPDRAFNTEAFFGQGTRLTVV.

This clone occurred once. Other DNA sequences in this specimen translate into the identical CDR3. This chain uses TRBV18 with TRBJ2-5; maybe TRBD2 (5 bases). The CDR3 extends over 14 amino acids. Looked up from germline, CDR1 is KGHSH and CDR2 is LQKENI. Trimming took 3 bases from V and 2 from J, leaving 10 bases between them. CDR3 residues: CASSPTSGQETQYF. CDR3 DNA: TGTGCCAGCTCACCGACGAGCGGACAAGAGACCCAGTACTTC.

The chain combines TRBV18 with TRBJ2-7; D is perhaps TRBD2 (6 bases). V lost 2 bases and J lost 2, with 13 bases in between. The CDR3 has 15 residues. Germline V CDR1 and CDR2: KGHSH, LQKENI. Here the CDR3 DNA reads TGTGCCAGCTCACCATTCAGGGACTTAACCTACGAGCAGTACTTC. This gives the protein CASSPFRDLTYEQYF.

This clone was counted once. The rearrangement links TRBV5-4 to TRBJ2-7; D not certain. CDR3 size: 14 residues. Trimming cost V 0 bases and J 6 bases, with 13 bases left between them. Germline V gene sequence: CDR1 SGHNT, CDR2 YYREEE (reference sequence). The CDR3 loop is CASSLETDALEQYF. In nucleotides, the CDR3 is TGTGCCAGCAGCTTGGAAACAGACGCCCTCGAGCAGTACTTC.

V usage is TRBV18 and J usage is TRBJ1-1; a weak D match, TRBD1 (6 bases). Deletions cut 3 bases from V and 5 bases from J, with 22 bases between. Germline assignment: CDR1 KGHSH and CDR2 LQKENI. This CDR3 has 17 amino acids. For the CDR3, the DNA is TGTGCCAGCTCACCCCTCCCCGCCGGACAGCGGGGGACTGAAGCTTTCTTT. This translates into CASSPLPAGQRGTEAFF.

This sequence joins TRBV9 and TRBJ2-1; 8 bases are a match to TRBD2. This CDR3 is built from 13 residues. V dropped 0 bases and J dropped 15; count of bases not matched to a gene: 8. Germline V lookup: CDR1 SGDLS, CDR2 YYNGEE. DNA of the CDR3: TGTGCCAGCAGCGTAGAGGTTAGCGGGACCCTGTTCTTC. Encoded protein: CASSVEVSGTLFF.

This chain connects TRBV5-1 to TRBJ2-3, with D possibly being TRBD2 (6 bases). The CDR3 covers 15 residues. V gave up 5 bases and J gave up 3 bases, with 16 bases separating them. The V gene's germline CDR1 is SGHRS and CDR2 YFSETQ. This CDR3 reads CASREAGAWTDTQYF. The CDR3 DNA reads as TGCGCCAGCAGGGAAGCGGGCGCCTGGACAGATACGCAGTATTTT.

V and J are TRBV5-1 and TRBJ2-6; D gene uncertain. Trimming stripped 2 bases from V and 0 bases from J, with 9 bases between. The CDR3 length is 16 residues. Per the germline V gene, CDR1 is SGHRS and CDR2 is YFSETQ. The CDR3 DNA reads TGCGCCAGCAGCTTCGACCTTTCCTCTGGGGCCAACGTCCTGACTTTC. It specifies CASSFDLSSGANVLTF.